These 10 T cell receptor beta chains were all obtained from the same sample, sequenced in a study of CD8 T cells in Susac syndrome. RNA in amounts of about 0.45 to 1 ug was reverse transcribed with random hexamers. MiXCR, applied by TCRdb to the immunoSEQ multiplex PCR reads, yields one record per CDR3 protein. The table has 150,000 or so distinct CDR3 sequences, about 94% seen once. What was sequenced was CD8+ T cells from PBMCs. The receptors here all came from a human donor with multiple sclerosis.

The chain combines TRBV4-1 with TRBJ1-5; perhaps TRBD1 as D (6 bases). The germline gives CDR1 MGHRA, CDR2 YSYEKL. With 0 bases removed from V and 2 bases from J, the gap between germline ends came to 11 bases. The CDR3 sequence is 16 residues long. CDR3 in DNA: TGCGCCAGCAGCCAAGAGGGGGGCACGGGCAATCAGCCCCAGCATTTT. Protein: CASSQEGGTGNQPQHF.

This sequence joins TRBV9 and TRBJ2-7, with 7 bases that match TRBD1. Germline assignment: CDR1 SGDLS and CDR2 YYNGEE. The trim removed 0 bases at V and 5 bases at J, leaving 5 bases unmatched. This CDR3 is built from 14 residues. CDR3 sequence reads: CASSVGQGRNEQYF. The CDR3 DNA reads as TGTGCCAGCAGCGTAGGACAGGGTCGAAACGAGCAGTACTTC.

The chain employs TRBV2 and TRBJ2-7; D uncertain. Trimming pared 4 bases from V and 6 bases from J, leaving 13 bases between. Germline V CDR1 and CDR2: SNHLY, FYNNEI. This CDR3 comprises 13 residues. The CDR3 is CASSGEARGEQYF. As DNA, the CDR3 is TGTGCCAGCAGTGGAGAAGCTCGTGGCGAGCAGTACTTC.

The gene calls are TRBV20-1 and TRBJ1-3; 8 bases are a match to TRBD1. The CDR3 covers 14 residues. Germline CDR1 is DFQATT and CDR2 is SNEGSKA (reference sequence). V shed 5 bases, J shed 4 bases, and the junction held 7 bases outside the gene matches. The CDR3 reads CSASPTGAGNTIYF. CDR3 DNA: TGCAGTGCTTCCCCGACAGGGGCCGGAAACACCATATATTTT.

The chain couples TRBV20-1 to TRBJ2-5; no clear D. Germline CDR1 and CDR2: DFQATT and SNEGSKA (reference sequence). This CDR3 comprises 14 residues. Trimming shortened V by 3 bases and J by 1 base, and 12 bases separated the two germline ends. This chain's CDR3 is CSAREFSGQETQYF. The CDR3 DNA reads TGCAGTGCTAGGGAATTCAGTGGCCAAGAGACCCAGTACTTC.

The chain couples TRBV9 to TRBJ2-3; D is ambiguous. V was pared by 0 bases and J by 6 bases, with 8 bases between. This CDR3 comprises 13 residues. From germline, CDR1 is SGDLS and CDR2 YYNGEE. CDR3 coding DNA: TGTGCCAGCAGCGTAGACTCTCTGGATACGCAGTATTTT. This encodes CASSVDSLDTQYF.

The chain recombines TRBV4-1 with TRBJ1-2; the D gene is possibly TRBD1 (6 bases). This CDR3 spans 13 amino acids. Trimming pared 1 base from V and 6 bases from J, leaving 9 bases between. The germline gives CDR1 MGHRA, CDR2 YSYEKL. CDR3 sequence (DNA): TGCGCCAGCAGCCAAGTGACAGGTGATGGCTACACCTTC. It codes for CASSQVTGDGYTF.

The chain employs TRBV5-1 and TRBJ1-2; 7 positions match TRBD1. This CDR3 is 15 amino acids long. The V gene's germline CDR1 is SGHRS and CDR2 YFSETQ. Trimming cost V 0 bases and J 2 bases; bases outside gene matches: 4. CDR3 nucleotides: TGCGCCAGCAGCTTGGGACAGGGACTCAACTATGGCTACACCTTC. Translation gives CASSLGQGLNYGYTF.

The rearrangement uses TRBV20-1 and TRBJ2-1; TRBD2 agrees at 10 bases. In germline, CDR1 is DFQATT, CDR2 SNEGSKA (reference sequence). The CDR3 consists of 16 residues. V shed 4 bases, J shed 1 base, and the junction held 7 bases outside the gene matches. The DNA for the CDR3 is TGCAGTGCTACTCCGGGACTAGCGAAATCCTACAATGAGCAGTTCTTC. It specifies CSATPGLAKSYNEQFF.

The chain combines TRBV19 with TRBJ1-5; tentatively, D is TRBD1 (6 bases). V lost 6 bases and J 0 bases, leaving 12 bases between the germline ends. Germline CDR1 and CDR2: LNHDA and SQIVND (reference sequence). CDR3 length: 15 amino acids. The CDR3: CASSWTDYSNQPQHF. In nucleotides, the CDR3 is TGTGCCAGTAGCTGGACAGACTATAGCAATCAGCCCCAGCATTTT.